These 26 T cell receptor beta chains share one sample of origin, sequenced in a study of Graves' ophthalmopathy and Graves' hyperthyroidism. The authors amplified TCR beta CDR3 regions from RNA transcripts. Following a first-round RT-PCR that used HTBI primers, a second-round multiplex PCR was carried out. TCRdb reprocessed the multiplex PCR reads via MiXCR and lists one record per CDR3 protein. The data hold approximately 150,000 distinct CDR3 sequences, with 35% to 50% observed a single time. Input material: peripheral blood. Receptors were obtained from a man aged 25 to 40 with Graves' ophthalmopathy.

This clonotype occurred many times. The rearrangement uses TRBV4-1 and TRBJ1-5; D may be TRBD1 (6 bases). Germline CDR1 and CDR2: MGHRA and YSYEKL. The V gene lost 0 bases and the J gene lost 3 bases, with 15 bases spanning the gap. There are 17 residues in the CDR3. CDR3: CASSQETGVISNQPQHF. CDR3 bases: TGCGCCAGCAGCCAAGAGACAGGTGTAATCTCCAATCAGCCCCAGCATTTT.

The chain employs TRBV12-3 or TRBV12-4 and TRBJ1-1; D remains unclear. Trimming cost V 5 bases and J 3 bases, with 13 bases left between them. The CDR3 covers 14 residues. Here the CDR3 DNA reads TGTGCCAGCAGTACCCAACGGCGGGACACTGAAGCTTTCTTT. As protein: CASSTQRRDTEAFF.

The sample holds many counts of this clonotype. The CDR3 coding sequence is TGCGCCAGCAGCTGGGGTCCGGGCTACGAGCAGTACTTC. This translates into CASSWGPGYEQYF. The chain employs TRBV5-1 and TRBJ2-7; no clear D gene. CDR1 is SGHRS and CDR2 is YFSETQ in the germline V gene. The V end was cut by 3 bases, the J end by 3 bases, with 10 bases between. The CDR3 consists of 13 residues.

The chain is built from TRBV6-2 or TRBV6-3 and TRBJ2-7; D is undetermined. The V gene lost 7 bases and the J gene lost 0 bases, with 13 bases spanning the gap. Germline V lookup: CDR1 MNHEY, CDR2 SVGEGT. The length of the CDR3 is 14 residues. The CDR3 sequence is CASKPTEISYEQYF. The CDR3, as DNA: TGTGCCAGCAAACCGACGGAGATCTCCTACGAGCAGTACTTC.

This clonotype showed up many times. V is TRBV4-1 and J is TRBJ1-5; 8 nucleotides align to TRBD1. The V gene end was trimmed by 3 bases and the J gene end by 7 bases; junction bases not matched to a gene: 11. The length of the CDR3 is 16 residues. CDR1 and CDR2 (germline): MGHRA, YSYEKL. The CDR3, as DNA: TGCGCCAGCAGCCACATAACGACAGGGGACGCACAGCCCCAGCATTTT. Its translation is CASSHITTGDAQPQHF.

This clonotype was found many times. The V call is TRBV7-9, the J call TRBJ1-1; 7 bases are shared with TRBD1. Losses at the gene ends were 5 bases for V and 3 bases for J; bases not matched to a gene: 3. The CDR3 contains 13 residues. CDR1 and CDR2 (germline): SEHNR, FQNEAQ (reference sequence). This CDR3 is CASSQTGDTEAFF. The DNA for the CDR3 is TGTGCCAGCAGCCAAACAGGGGACACTGAAGCTTTCTTT. The full variable domain, in which reference TRBV7-9 and TRBJ1-1 provide the parts outside the CDR3, is DTGVSQNPRHKITKRGQNVTFRCDPISEHNRLYWYRQTLGQGPEFLTYFQNEAQLEKSRLLSDRFSAERPKGSFSTLEIQRTEQGDSAMYLCASSQTGDTEAFFGQGTRLTVV.

This clonotype was seen at least ten times. The V and J genes are TRBV24-1 and TRBJ1-2; a weak D match, TRBD1 (6 bases). This CDR3 is 15 amino acids long. V lost 4 bases, J lost 6 bases, and 17 bases lay in between. In germline, CDR1 is KGHDR, CDR2 SFDVKD. CDR3: CATSDHRQEGDGYTF. The CDR3, as DNA: TGTGCCACCAGTGACCACAGACAGGAGGGGGATGGCTACACCTTC.

The chain recombines TRBV6-2 or TRBV6-3 with TRBJ2-7, with D hard to call. The germline V and J ends were trimmed by 5 bases and 2 bases, with 7 bases remaining between them. Germline V lookup: CDR1 MNHEY, CDR2 SVGEGT. CDR3 length equals 12 residues. The CDR3 reads CASSPAAYEQYF. The CDR3 nucleotides read TGTGCCAGCAGTCCAGCTGCCTACGAGCAGTACTTC.

The sample holds many counts of this clonotype. This chain connects TRBV6-4 to TRBJ1-2; D ambiguous. V lost 6 bases, J lost 0 bases, and 20 bases lay in between. The CDR3 sequence is 17 residues long. Germline CDR1 reads MRHNA; CDR2 reads SNTAGT. CDR3 protein: CASRGTGGANPNYGYTF. The CDR3 coding sequence is TGTGCCAGCAGGGGAACGGGTGGAGCTAACCCTAACTATGGCTACACCTTC.

This clonotype was picked up many times. The V gene is TRBV28, the J gene TRBJ2-2, with D possibly TRBD2 on 6 matching bases. The CDR3 extends over 12 amino acids. Germline V gene lookup returns CDR1 MDHEN and CDR2 SYDVKM. The V gene lost 5 bases and the J gene lost 12 bases, with 13 bases spanning the gap. The CDR3 DNA sequence: TGTGCCAGCAGTCGGAGGGCCAGGCAGCTGTTTTTT. It encodes CASSRRARQLFF.

Ten or more counts support this clonotype. The CDR3 spells CAWSVTVPGNTIYF. Written as DNA, the CDR3 is TGTGCCTGGAGTGTGACGGTCCCTGGAAACACCATATATTTT. The J gene is TRBJ1-3, the V gene TRBV30; unclear D gene. V was trimmed by 0 bases and J by 2 bases, leaving 8 bases between them. This CDR3 has 14 amino acids. Germline-derived CDR1 and CDR2 are GTSNPN and SVGIG (reference sequence).

This chain links TRBV15 with TRBJ2-7, with TRBD2 identical over 7 bases. The V gene end was trimmed by 0 bases and the J gene end by 0 bases; junction bases not matched to a gene: 2. The CDR3 totals 15 residues. Per germline, CDR1 LNHNV and CDR2 YYDKDF (reference sequence). In nucleotides, the CDR3 is TGTGCCACCAGCAGAGATCGGGGGGACTCCTACGAGCAGTACTTC. Protein: CATSRDRGDSYEQYF.

This clonotype was recorded many times. The CDR3 bases are TGCGCCAGCAGCCAAAGCCGGACAGGAGGGCACGAGCAGTACTTC. Protein product: CASSQSRTGGHEQYF. This chain links TRBV4-3 with TRBJ2-7; maybe TRBD1 (7 bases). The CDR3 runs 15 residues. The germline V and J ends were trimmed by 2 bases and 5 bases, with 16 bases remaining between them. Germline loops: CDR1 LGHNA, CDR2 YSLEER.

There are many counts of this clonotype. The V call is TRBV6-2 or TRBV6-3, the J call TRBJ1-1, with TRBD1 identical over 10 bases. Germline trimming cut 6 bases from V and 5 bases from J; bases unmatched to any gene: 6. This CDR3 is 14 amino acids long. Germline V gives CDR1 MNHEY, CDR2 SVGEGT. CDR3 region: CASRRTGGGTEAFF. The CDR3 DNA reads as TGTGCCAGCAGACGGACAGGGGGGGGAACTGAAGCTTTCTTT.

In this sample, this clonotype turned up many times. V and J are TRBV6-1 and TRBJ1-1; perhaps TRBD1 as D (6 bases). Per the germline V gene, CDR1 is MNHNS and CDR2 is SASEGT. V was clipped by 7 bases and J by 11 bases, with 26 bases between them. This CDR3 spans 15 amino acids. This chain's CDR3 is CASTLLFSRQGHAFF. Here the CDR3 DNA reads TGTGCCAGCACCCTCCTATTCTCAAGGCAGGGACACGCTTTCTTT.

This clonotype was seen ten or more times. The chain carries TRBV12-3 or TRBV12-4 and TRBJ2-7; D uncertain. The CDR3 extends over 13 amino acids. Trimming took off 3 bases at V and 0 bases at J, with 6 bases between the two ends. In DNA, the CDR3 is TGTGCCAGCAGTTTTTTCATCTCCTACGAGCAGTACTTC. Protein sequence: CASSFFISYEQYF.

This clonotype was seen ten or more times. J is TRBJ2-5 and V is TRBV6-2 or TRBV6-3; no reliable D call. In germline, CDR1 is MNHEY, CDR2 SVGEGT. The length of the CDR3 is 11 residues. V was clipped by 0 bases and J by 7 bases, with 3 bases between them. CDR3 sequence (DNA): TGTGCCAGCAGTTACTCTGGGACCCAGTACTTC. Protein: CASSYSGTQYF.

This chain connects TRBV20-1 to TRBJ1-2; TRBD1 aligns across 8 bases. The trim removed 6 bases at V and 4 bases at J, leaving 4 bases unmatched. Germline V CDR1 and CDR2: DFQATT, SNEGSKA (reference sequence). The CDR3 is made up of 12 amino acids. CDR3 residues: CSAPDRVYGYTF. CDR3 nucleotide sequence: TGCAGTGCGCCGGACAGGGTCTATGGCTACACCTTC.

This clonotype has more than one count but fewer than ten. This chain uses TRBV7-2 with TRBJ2-2; D is uncertain. This CDR3 spans 12 amino acids. Trimming removed 5 bases from V and 6 bases from J, with 7 bases in between. Germline V gene lookup returns CDR1 SGHTA and CDR2 FQGNSA. The CDR3 sequence: CASSLSSGELFF. Written as DNA, the CDR3 is TGTGCCAGCAGCCTTTCGTCCGGGGAGCTGTTTTTT.

This clonotype was seen only once. The chain carries TRBV25-1 and TRBJ1-2, with 7 bases that match TRBD1. V trimming: 5 bases; J trimming: 4 bases; junction bases outside the gene matches: 4. Germline V gives CDR1 MGHDK, CDR2 SYGVNS. CDR3 length: 13 amino acids. Written as DNA, the CDR3 is TGTGCCAGCAGTTTACGGGACAGCTATGGCTACACCTTC. Translation gives CASSLRDSYGYTF.

This chain joins TRBV6-2 or TRBV6-3 and TRBJ1-1, with TRBD1 as a possible D gene (5 bases). The CDR3 loop spans 14 amino acids. The germline V and J ends were trimmed by 5 bases and 4 bases, with 14 bases remaining between them. Germline loops: CDR1 MNHEY, CDR2 SVGEGT. In DNA, the CDR3 is TGTGCCAGCAGTGTTCGGGGCAGCCCCACTGAAGCTTTCTTT. It is translated as CASSVRGSPTEAFF.

This clonotype was picked up many times. The CDR3 reads CASSLGRNSPQHF. As DNA, the CDR3 is TGTGCCAGCAGCTTAGGACGGAATTCTCCCCAGCATTTT. This chain links TRBV7-8 with TRBJ1-5; D remains unclear. Trimming pared 1 base from V and 10 bases from J, leaving 11 bases between. CDR3 length equals 13 residues. CDR1 SGHVS and CDR2 FQNEAQ come from the germline V gene. The variable domain in full, with the rest retrieved from reference TRBV7-8 and TRBJ1-5, is GAGVSQSPRYKVAKRGQDVALRCDPISGHVSLFWYQQALGQGPEFLTYFQNEAQLDKSGLPSDRFFAERPEGSVSTLKIQRTQQEDSAVYLCASSLGRNSPQHFGDGTRLSIL.

This clonotype has just a few counts. The J gene is TRBJ2-5, the V gene TRBV4-3; maybe TRBD1 (5 bases). The CDR3 is made up of 14 amino acids. Germline lookup yields CDR1 LGHNA and CDR2 YSLEER. Deletions cut 0 bases from V and 4 bases from J, with 9 bases between. As DNA, the CDR3 is TGCGCCAGCAGCCAAGATAGTCAGGGAGAGACCCAGTACTTC. Its protein is CASSQDSQGETQYF.

There are many counts of this clonotype. The rearrangement links TRBV11-2 to TRBJ2-7; maybe TRBD2 (5 bases). The germline V gene has CDR1 SGHAT and CDR2 FQNNGV. V was cut by 0 bases and J by 4 bases, with 22 bases left in between. The CDR3 has 18 residues. The CDR3 loop reads CASSLEFASGGYGYEQYF. Here the CDR3 DNA reads TGTGCCAGCAGCTTAGAATTTGCTAGTGGAGGCTATGGGTACGAGCAGTACTTC.

This clonotype was recorded many times. The chain is built from TRBV19 and TRBJ1-5; D gene uncertain. The CDR3 is 15 amino acids. The germline V and J ends were trimmed by 6 bases and 4 bases, with 16 bases remaining between them. The germline V gene has CDR1 LNHDA and CDR2 SQIVND (reference sequence). CDR3 protein: CASSPAGGDNQPQHF. For the CDR3, the DNA is TGTGCCAGTAGCCCCGCCGGCGGGGATAATCAGCCCCAGCATTTT.

The chain joins TRBV12-3 or TRBV12-4 to TRBJ1-1, with D possibly TRBD1 on 6 matching bases. V lost 6 bases and J lost 0, with 17 bases in between. The CDR3 contains 16 residues. The CDR3 bases are TGTGCCAGCAGGGGATCAAGGGGGGATTTGAACACTGAAGCTTTCTTT. Its protein product is CASRGSRGDLNTEAFF.